A selection of T cell receptor beta chains follows, all from one sample in a study of regulatory T cells in long-lasting Graves disease. TCRdb ran MiXCR on the multiplex PCR reads and lists one entry per CDR3 protein. The table records hundreds of thousands of distinct CDR3 sequences, over 15% of them present only once. The same sample was also studied in work on T cells in Graves' hyperthyroidism and ophthalmopathy.

Material: peripheral blood mononuclear cells (PBMCs), obtained at new diagnosis, from a patient treated with antithyroid drugs. These receptors were collected from a man in his forties with Graves disease. Both conserved end residues are part of each CDR3. D genes are given only for firm matches. Where a row states a size, it is once, few, many or the class of an expanded clone; other rows omit it.

j_gene: TRBJ2-3
d_gene: TRBD1
v_gene: TRBV5-1
abundance: many
CDR3aa: CASSTRGGRVTDTQYF
CDR3nt: TGCGCCAGCAGCACCCGAGGGGGCCGAGTCACAGATACGCAGTATTTT

j_gene: TRBJ2-7
d_gene: .
v_gene: TRBV6-1
abundance: many
CDR3aa: CASRQTTHYEQYF
CDR3nt: TGTGCCAGCAGACAAACGACACACTACGAGCAGTACTTC

j_gene: TRBJ2-3
d_gene: TRBD1
v_gene: TRBV28
abundance: many
CDR3aa: CASSSIRDRGTDTQYF
CDR3nt: TGTGCCAGCAGTTCCATACGGGACAGGGGAACAGATACGCAGTATTTT

j_gene: TRBJ2-7
d_gene: TRBD2
v_gene: TRBV11-2
abundance: .
CDR3aa: CASSPAPSGVWYEQYF
CDR3nt: TGTGCCAGCAGCCCTGCCCCTAGCGGGGTGTGGTACGAGCAGTACTTC

j_gene: TRBJ2-3
d_gene: TRBD2
v_gene: TRBV28
abundance: many
CDR3aa: CASSHLLAGATDTQYF
CDR3nt: TGTGCCAGCAGCCATCTTCTAGCGGGAGCAACAGATACGCAGTATTTT

j_gene: TRBJ2-1
d_gene: .
v_gene: TRBV7-9
abundance: .
CDR3aa: CASSLVPEGQFF
CDR3nt: TGTGCCAGCAGCTTAGTCCCAGAGGGTCAGTTCTTC

j_gene: TRBJ1-3
d_gene: .
v_gene: TRBV3-1
abundance: many
CDR3aa: CASSLGTSSGNTIYF
CDR3nt: TGTGCCAGCAGCCTCGGGACGAGCTCTGGAAACACCATATATTTT

j_gene: TRBJ2-1
d_gene: .
v_gene: TRBV7-6
abundance: many
CDR3aa: CATGQLGSNNEQFF
CDR3nt: TGTGCCACCGGACAGCTCGGATCTAACAATGAGCAGTTCTTC

j_gene: TRBJ1-4
d_gene: .
v_gene: TRBV2
abundance: many
CDR3aa: CASRINEKLFF
CDR3nt: TGTGCCAGCAGGATTAATGAAAAACTGTTTTTT

j_gene: TRBJ1-1
d_gene: .
v_gene: TRBV18
abundance: many
CDR3aa: CASSAGFTEAFF
CDR3nt: TGTGCCAGCTCAGCAGGGTTCACTGAAGCTTTCTTT

j_gene: TRBJ2-7
d_gene: .
v_gene: TRBV2
abundance: many
CDR3aa: CASSGDIYEQYF
CDR3nt: TGTGCCAGCAGCGGGGATATCTACGAGCAGTACTTC

j_gene: TRBJ1-5
d_gene: .
v_gene: TRBV7-6
abundance: few
CDR3aa: CASSAYSNQPQHF
CDR3nt: TGTGCCAGCAGCGCCTATAGCAATCAACCCCAGCATTTT

j_gene: TRBJ1-3
d_gene: .
v_gene: TRBV7-2
abundance: few
CDR3aa: CASSSVLGMNTIYF
CDR3nt: TGTGCCAGCAGCTCCGTCCTAGGGATGAACACCATATATTTT

j_gene: TRBJ2-7
d_gene: .
v_gene: TRBV24-1
abundance: .
CDR3aa: CATVEQGTAQYF
CDR3nt: TGTGCCACCGTCGAACAGGGAACTGCGCAGTACTTC

j_gene: TRBJ1-1
d_gene: TRBD1
v_gene: TRBV4-1
abundance: many
CDR3aa: CASSRTGASDTEAFF
CDR3nt: TGCGCCAGCAGCCGGACAGGGGCGTCGGACACTGAAGCTTTCTTT

j_gene: TRBJ1-4
d_gene: TRBD1
v_gene: TRBV5-1
abundance: many
CDR3aa: CASSLGQGARKLFF
CDR3nt: TGCGCCAGCAGTCTCGGACAGGGGGCGCGGAAACTGTTTTTT

j_gene: TRBJ2-7
d_gene: TRBD2
v_gene: TRBV9
abundance: .
CDR3aa: CASSVGLAGSEDGQYF
CDR3nt: TGTGCCAGCAGCGTAGGACTAGCGGGGAGTGAAGACGGGCAGTACTTC

j_gene: TRBJ2-7
d_gene: .
v_gene: TRBV4-3
abundance: few
CDR3aa: CASSQGTDSYEQYF
CDR3nt: TGCGCCAGCAGCCAAGGGACCGACTCCTACGAGCAGTACTTC

j_gene: TRBJ1-2
d_gene: .
v_gene: TRBV5-1
abundance: many
CDR3aa: CASSLATAYGYTF
CDR3nt: TGCGCCAGCAGCTTGGCTACAGCCTATGGCTACACCTTC

j_gene: TRBJ1-2
d_gene: .
v_gene: TRBV15
abundance: many
CDR3aa: CATSRDPGASSNYGYTF
CDR3nt: TGTGCCACCAGCAGAGATCCGGGAGCATCTTCTAACTATGGCTACACCTTC

j_gene: TRBJ2-5
d_gene: .
v_gene: TRBV28
abundance: many
CDR3aa: CASSSLGGGAWSETQYF
CDR3nt: TGTGCCAGCAGTTCCTTGGGTGGGGGGGCTTGGTCAGAGACCCAGTACTTC

j_gene: TRBJ2-7
d_gene: .
v_gene: TRBV18
abundance: many
CDR3aa: CASSPPSGQLRRQYF
CDR3nt: TGTGCCAGCTCACCACCCAGCGGACAACTACGAAGGCAGTACTTC

j_gene: TRBJ2-1
d_gene: .
v_gene: TRBV9
abundance: .
CDR3aa: CASSVVRGLYFSEQFF
CDR3nt: TGTGCCAGCAGCGTAGTAAGGGGACTCTATTTCTCTGAGCAGTTCTTC

j_gene: TRBJ1-6
d_gene: .
v_gene: TRBV7-9
abundance: many
CDR3aa: CASSPTAVEGQLNSPLHF
CDR3nt: TGTGCCAGCAGCCCTACCGCAGTAGAAGGACAGCTTAATTCACCCCTCCACTTT